What follows are 23 T cell receptor beta chains derived from one specimen sequenced in a study of blood T cell repertoires in COVID-19 (dated by TCRdb to the early 2020s). The library was generated by the immunoSEQ multiplex PCR assay. Imported from immuneACCESS, the table was reduced by TCRdb to in-frame sequences with V and J called. These copies leave out some clones; in studies compared against another copy, an unresolved V gene accounts for under half, and the cause of the remainder is not known. For this sample there are 110,000 or so clones; around 85% appear just once. The biggest ten clones account for 2.5% of the sample. The specimen was peripheral blood. These receptors all stem from a man over 45 with acute or convalescent COVID-19.

V gene TRBV24-1 combines with J gene TRBJ2-3, with a weak D call TRBD2 (6 bases). The V gene's germline CDR1 is KGHDR and CDR2 SFDVKD. V lost 8 bases to trimming and J lost 2 bases, with 16 bases between them. The CDR3 sequence is 15 residues long. This chain's CDR3 is CATKGDSQHTDTQYF. DNA of the CDR3: TGTGCCACCAAAGGGGACTCACAGCACACAGATACGCAGTATTTT.

The J gene is TRBJ2-5, the V gene TRBV6-6; tentative D call: TRBD1 (5 bases). CDR1 is MNHNY and CDR2 is SVGAGI in the germline V gene (reference sequence). This CDR3 has 13 amino acids. With 6 bases removed from V and 5 bases from J, the gap between germline ends came to 13 bases. CDR3: CASRTQGGETQYF. The CDR3 DNA reads as TGTGCCAGCAGAACTCAGGGTGGGGAGACCCAGTACTTC.

This chain links TRBV7-3 with TRBJ1-1; 8 bases fit TRBD1. Germline CDR1 reads SGHTA; CDR2 reads FQGTGA. The CDR3 extends over 14 amino acids. V trimming: 6 bases; J trimming: 7 bases; junction bases outside the gene matches: 10. The CDR3 region is CASSFTDRDGEAFF. The DNA for the CDR3 is TGTGCCAGCAGTTTTACGGACAGGGACGGTGAAGCTTTCTTT.

The V gene is TRBV5-1, the J gene TRBJ1-4, with D unclear. Trimming pared 0 bases from V and 5 bases from J, leaving 8 bases between. CDR1 and CDR2 (germline): SGHRS, YFSETQ. The CDR3 totals 14 residues. CDR3 in DNA: TGCGCCAGCAGCTTGGTTTCAGAAAATGAAAAACTGTTTTTT. This sequence encodes CASSLVSENEKLFF.

The genes are TRBV29-1 and TRBJ2-3, with D tentatively TRBD2 (5 bases). V lost 7 bases and J lost 3, with 17 bases in between. The CDR3 spans 14 residues. Germline V lookup: CDR1 SQVTM, CDR2 ANQGSEA. The DNA for the CDR3 is TGCAGCGGGTCTCTTCGGGGAGTAACAGATACGCAGTATTTT. Protein product: CSGSLRGVTDTQYF.

This chain connects TRBV4-1 to TRBJ1-5; 7 nucleotides agree with TRBD1. The CDR3 extends over 16 amino acids. Germline values: CDR1 MGHRA, CDR2 YSYEKL. V was clipped by 0 bases and J by 0 bases; unmatched bases: 2. CDR3 DNA sequence: TGCGCCAGCAGCCAAGAAACAGGGGATAGCAATCAGCCCCAGCATTTT. It translates to CASSQETGDSNQPQHF.

This rearrangement joins TRBV5-8 to TRBJ2-1, with 10 bases aligning to TRBD1. Germline assignment: CDR1 SGHTS and CDR2 YDEGEE. V trimming: 4 bases; J trimming: 6 bases; junction bases outside the gene matches: 13. The CDR3 loop spans 17 amino acids. The CDR3 here is CASSHSSGTGAFNEQFF. The CDR3 nucleotides are TGTGCCAGCAGCCACTCATCCGGGACAGGGGCATTCAATGAGCAGTTCTTC.

The chain links TRBV19 to TRBJ2-5, with TRBD2 as a possible D gene (6 bases). V was trimmed by 8 bases and J by 0 bases, leaving 13 bases between them. Germline V gives CDR1 LNHDA, CDR2 SQIVND (reference sequence). This CDR3 spans 14 amino acids. The CDR3 reads CASAREKNQETQYF. In nucleotides, the CDR3 is TGTGCCAGTGCCCGGGAGAAAAACCAAGAGACCCAGTACTTC.

The chain carries TRBV2 and TRBJ1-6; D call uncertain. CDR3 length equals 13 residues. The ends were cut back, 2 bases at V and 10 bases at J, with 9 bases in the middle. Germline V gene data show CDR1 as SNHLY and CDR2 as FYNNEI. The CDR3 sequence is CASSEREGSPLHF. CDR3 nucleotides: TGTGCCAGCAGTGAAAGGGAGGGATCACCCCTCCACTTT. Together with reference TRBV2 and TRBJ1-6, the CDR3 gives the full variable domain: EPEVTQTPSHQVTQMGQEVILRCVPISNHLYFYWYRQILGQKVEFLVSFYNNEISEKSEIFDDQFSVERPDGSNFTLKIRSTKLEDSAMYFCASSEREGSPLHFGNGTRLTVT.

This clone turned up a few times. V is TRBV11-3 and J is TRBJ2-1; 7 bases align to TRBD2. The CDR3 consists of 15 residues. V shed 1 base and J 1 base; nucleotides not matched to a gene: 1. Germline V CDR1 and CDR2: SGHNT, YENEEA. The CDR3 DNA is TGTGCCAGCAGCTTAGGGGGGGGTTCCTACAATGAGCAGTTCTTC. As protein: CASSLGGGSYNEQFF.

V gene TRBV29-1 combines with J gene TRBJ1-4; no definite D call. The CDR3 is 13 amino acids. Germline V gives CDR1 SQVTM, CDR2 ANQGSEA. The V and J ends lost 2 bases and 8 bases respectively, with 12 bases between them. As DNA, the CDR3 is TGCAGCGTTGAAACGCTGGCCGAAGAAAAACTGTTTTTT. It is translated as CSVETLAEEKLFF. The variable domain in full, with the rest retrieved from reference TRBV29-1 and TRBJ1-4, is SAVISQKPSRDICQRGTSLTIQCQVDSQVTMMFWYRQQPGQSLTLIATANQGSEATYESGFVIDKFPISRPNLTFSTLTVSNMSPEDSSIYLCSVETLAEEKLFFGSGTQLSVL.

The V call is TRBV11-2, the J call TRBJ1-2; 10 bases are shared with TRBD1. With 0 bases clipped from V and 3 bases from J, the junction kept 7 bases outside the gene matches. Germline V gene data show CDR1 as SGHAT and CDR2 as FQNNGV. The CDR3 runs to 17 residues. CDR3 region: CASSLEGTGALHYGYTF. CDR3 DNA sequence: TGTGCCAGCAGCTTAGAAGGGACAGGGGCCCTCCACTATGGCTACACCTTC.

V and J are TRBV28 and TRBJ1-1, with 9 bases lining up with TRBD1. Trimming at V came to 4 bases and at J to 5 bases, leaving 8 bases not matched to a gene. CDR1 and CDR2 from the germline V gene are MDHEN and SYDVKM. The CDR3 loop spans 15 amino acids. The CDR3 region is CASSWTGVRGTEAFF. The CDR3, as DNA: TGTGCCAGCAGTTGGACAGGGGTAAGAGGAACTGAAGCTTTCTTT.

This chain joins TRBV11-3 and TRBJ2-1, with TRBD2 matching over 16 bases. Looked up from germline, CDR1 is SGHNT and CDR2 is YENEEA. V was pared by 3 bases and J by 8 bases, with 4 bases of the junction left unmatched. The CDR3 spans 16 residues. CDR3 amino acids: CASSLGTSGRADEQFF. DNA of the CDR3: TGTGCCAGCAGCTTGGGGACTAGCGGGAGGGCCGATGAGCAGTTCTTC.

The gene calls are TRBV11-3 and TRBJ1-2; D is unresolved. Germline loops: CDR1 SGHNT, CDR2 YENEEA. The CDR3 loop spans 17 amino acids. The V gene lost 2 bases and the J gene lost 6 bases, with 22 bases spanning the gap. CDR3 in amino acids: CASSLIAFRRETDGYTF. CDR3 DNA: TGTGCCAGCAGCTTAATAGCATTTAGGAGGGAAACTGATGGCTACACCTTC.

J is TRBJ1-6 and V is TRBV19, with D possibly matching TRBD1 (6 bases). The CDR3 is 14 residues long. Trimming removed 5 bases from V and 8 bases from J, with 13 bases in between. The germline gives CDR1 LNHDA, CDR2 SQIVND (reference sequence). For the CDR3, the DNA is TGTGCCAGTAGTCGACAGGTTTCAGATTCACCCCTCCACTTT. Translation: CASSRQVSDSPLHF. The variable domain in full, with the rest retrieved from reference TRBV19 and TRBJ1-6, is DGGITQSPKYLFRKEGQNVTLSCEQNLNHDAMYWYRQDPGQGLRLIYYSQIVNDFQKGDIAEGYSVSREKKESFPLTVTSAQKNPTAFYLCASSRQVSDSPLHFGNGTRLTVT.

The chain carries TRBV7-9 and TRBJ2-2; 8 bases agree with TRBD2. V shed 5 bases and J 1 base; nucleotides not matched to a gene: 6. From germline, CDR1 is SEHNR and CDR2 FQNEAQ (reference sequence). The CDR3 covers 16 residues. In DNA form, the CDR3 reads TGTGCCAGCAGCCAAGAGGCGGGAGGGAACACCGGGGAGCTGTTTTTT. It codes for CASSQEAGGNTGELFF.

The rearrangement links TRBV9 to TRBJ1-1; D remains ambiguous. The germline V gene encodes CDR1 SGDLS and CDR2 YYNGEE. V lost 3 bases to trimming and J lost 1 base, with 13 bases between them. The CDR3 sequence is 15 residues long. The DNA for the CDR3 is TGTGCCAGCAGCGCCAACCTGAACAGGAACACTGAAGCTTTCTTT. Amino acid sequence: CASSANLNRNTEAFF.

The J gene is TRBJ2-5, the V gene TRBV4-2, with D possibly matching TRBD1 (5 bases). CDR1 and CDR2 from the germline V gene are LGHNA and YNFKEQ. CDR3 size: 18 residues. V lost 3 bases and J lost 1, with 21 bases in between. CDR3 DNA sequence: TGTGCCAGCAGCCATGTGACAAGGGGCCCTGAATCCCAAGAGACCCAGTACTTC. The encoded protein is CASSHVTRGPESQETQYF.

The chain links TRBV7-3 to TRBJ2-2, with TRBD2 identical over 11 bases. Per germline, CDR1 SGHTA and CDR2 FQGTGA. The CDR3 is 15 amino acids. With V trimmed by 5 bases and J by 3 bases, 2 bases remained unmatched. CDR3 loop: CASSPLAGDTGELFF. The CDR3 DNA is TGTGCCAGCAGCCCACTAGCGGGAGACACCGGGGAGCTGTTTTTT.

This clone was picked up one time. The rearrangement joins TRBV2 to TRBJ1-1; D is uncertain. Germline V lookup: CDR1 SNHLY, CDR2 FYNNEI. The length of the CDR3 is 13 residues. Trimming shortened V by 5 bases and J by 0 bases, and 7 bases separated the two germline ends. This CDR3 reads CASSPEMNTEAFF. DNA of the CDR3: TGTGCCAGCAGTCCCGAGATGAACACTGAAGCTTTCTTT.

The chain employs TRBV9 and TRBJ1-2; 10 bases fit TRBD1. Trimming cost V 3 bases and J 8 bases; bases outside gene matches: 1. Germline V gene sequence: CDR1 SGDLS, CDR2 YYNGEE. CDR3 length equals 12 residues. CDR3 nucleotides: TGTGCCAGCAGCGAGGGACAGGGGGGCTACACCTTC. Protein sequence: CASSEGQGGYTF.

In this sample, this clone turned up once. The chain joins TRBV19 to TRBJ2-5; 7 bases map to TRBD1. Trimming removed 5 bases from V and 3 bases from J; junction bases left unmatched: 6. The CDR3 sequence is 14 residues long. Germline V gene data show CDR1 as LNHDA and CDR2 as SQIVND (reference sequence). The CDR3 spells CASSALTGKETQYF. The CDR3, as DNA: TGTGCCAGTAGTGCTCTGACAGGGAAAGAGACCCAGTACTTC.